This TCR beta chain was recovered during a study of blood T cell repertoires in COVID-19. The CDR3 runs 15 residues. Germline CDR1 is KGHSH and CDR2 is LQKENI. V lost 4 bases to trimming and J lost 2 bases; unmatched junction nucleotides: 3. The method was immunoSEQ multiplex PCR; TCRdb's version includes in-frame clones alone and lacks a portion of them. The sample yields fewer than 250,000 clones, roughly 86% seen once. The source of this sequence is a man between 50 and 59 years old with acute or convalescent COVID-19. Sample: peripheral blood. The J gene is TRBJ2-1, the V gene TRBV18; 9 positions match TRBD1. CDR3 region: CASSLDRGAYNEQFF. The DNA of the CDR3 is TGTGCCAGCTCACTTGACAGGGGGGCCTACAATGAGCAGTTCTTC. Using reference TRBV18 and TRBJ2-1 for the parts outside the CDR3, the full variable domain is NAGVMQNPRHLVRRRGQEARLRCSPMKGHSHVYWYRQLPEEGLKFMVYLQKENIIDESGMPKERFSAEFPKEGPSILRIQQVVRGDSAAYFCASSLDRGAYNEQFFGPGTRLTVL.